The following is a T cell receptor (beta chain) sequence with its context. Its cognate antigen has yet to be identified. Base qualities are missing; no much larger clone stands one base away. Each collaborating institution followed its own protocols to collect whole blood in K2EDTA tubes. For TCRbeta analysis, collaborators shipped samples in one of three forms: frozen whole blood, isolated PBMCs, or DNA extracted from either of those sample types. The data were obtained in a study of blood T cell repertoires in COVID-19 (dated by TCRdb to the early 2020s). For the wider study: Samples from collaborators originated in the United States, Italy and Spain and spanned both the acute and convalescent phases of COVID-19. The prospective study material was composed of cDNA or gDNA derived from T cells, B-cell-depleted T cells, or PBMCs. Sample metadata almost always included a de-identified subject ID, COVID-19 status, age in years and sex. Samples came from the ongoing ImmuneRACE study (first 160 participants) plus 1,254 subjects from 6 global collaborators. Subjects who had been exposed to COVID-19, were actively infected with it, or had recovered from it provided the deeply sampled blood TCRbeta repertoires that made up the dataset. The repertoires were made available in a free public database intended to serve as a resource for research on the immune response to SARS-CoV-2. Where HLA class I and class II types were available, the types were taken from metadata supplied by the sample provider, not from assay-based typing.

Overall study results and their limits: Clinical and demographic metadata were provided uncurated, with the amount varying by source and participant.

Including the terminal cysteine and phenylalanine, the CDR3 comprises 15 residues. Only CDR3 DNA remains: 45 bases, in frame from the first base. V trim: 4 bases; J trim: 6 bases; unmatched bases: 8. The germline V gene (reference sequence) supplies CDR1 LGHDT and CDR2 YNNKEL. TCRbeta CDR3 regions were amplified from genomic DNA using the immunoSEQ Assay, a bias-controlled multiplex PCR. The published analysis was carried out like this. The number of nucleated cells in each sample was estimated by amplification of reference gene primers within the assay. To quantify the absolute abundance of each unique TCRbeta CDR3 rearrangement, sequence reads were collapsed and filtered. For each sample, productive Simpson clonality was calculated as the square root of Simpson's diversity index over productive rearrangements. The immuneACCESS repertoire file appears here via TCRdb, limited to in-frame rearrangements. These files lack a portion of the clones; in checked studies, under half of the deficit traces to unresolved V genes, and the cause of the others is not known. That table is the source of V, J and clone size, and D and trimming were worked out from the DNA. Present in this sample are tens of thousands of clones, over 65% of which were seen just once. The top ten constitute about half of the sample.

The chain employs TRBV3-1 (or the pseudogene TRBV3-2) and TRBJ2-1; 8 middle bases align to TRBD2. The sequence came from a human donor in a cohort sampled during active COVID-19. Specimen: peripheral blood. The CDR3 region reads CASSLKLAARNEQFF. The DNA reads TGTGCCAGCAGCCTAAAACTAGCGGCCCGCAATGAGCAGTTCTTC.